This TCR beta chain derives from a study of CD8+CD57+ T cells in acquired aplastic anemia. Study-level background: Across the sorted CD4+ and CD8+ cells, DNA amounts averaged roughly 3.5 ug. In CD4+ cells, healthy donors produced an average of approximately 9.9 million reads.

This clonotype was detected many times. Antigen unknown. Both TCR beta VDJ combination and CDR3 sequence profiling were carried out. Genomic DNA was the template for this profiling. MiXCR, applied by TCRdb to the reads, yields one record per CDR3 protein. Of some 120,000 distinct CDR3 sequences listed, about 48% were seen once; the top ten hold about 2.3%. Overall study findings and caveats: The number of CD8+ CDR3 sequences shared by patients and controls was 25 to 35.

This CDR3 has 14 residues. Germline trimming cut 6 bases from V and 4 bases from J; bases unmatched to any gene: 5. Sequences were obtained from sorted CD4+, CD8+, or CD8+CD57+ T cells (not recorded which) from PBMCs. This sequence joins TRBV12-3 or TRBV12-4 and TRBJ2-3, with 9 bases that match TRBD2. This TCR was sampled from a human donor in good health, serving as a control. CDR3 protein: CASRIAGASDTQYF. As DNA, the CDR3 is TGTGCCAGCAGAATAGCGGGGGCATCAGATACGCAGTATTTT.